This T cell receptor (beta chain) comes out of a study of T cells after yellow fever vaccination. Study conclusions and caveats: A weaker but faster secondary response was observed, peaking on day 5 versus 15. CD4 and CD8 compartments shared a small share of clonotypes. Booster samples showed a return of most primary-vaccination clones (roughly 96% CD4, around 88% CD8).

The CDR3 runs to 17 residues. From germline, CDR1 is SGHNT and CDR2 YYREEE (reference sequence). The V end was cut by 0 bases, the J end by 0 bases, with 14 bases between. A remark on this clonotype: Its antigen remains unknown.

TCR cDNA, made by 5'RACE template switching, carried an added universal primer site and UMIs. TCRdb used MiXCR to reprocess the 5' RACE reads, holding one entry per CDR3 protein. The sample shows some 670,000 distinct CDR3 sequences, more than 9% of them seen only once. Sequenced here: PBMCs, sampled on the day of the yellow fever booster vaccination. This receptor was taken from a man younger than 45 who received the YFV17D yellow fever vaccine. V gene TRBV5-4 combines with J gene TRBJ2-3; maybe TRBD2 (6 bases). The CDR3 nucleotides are TGTGCCAGCAGCTTGGATGGGGGAGGATTCAGCACAGATACGCAGTATTTT. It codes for CASSLDGGGFSTDTQYF. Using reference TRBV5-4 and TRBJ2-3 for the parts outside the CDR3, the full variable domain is ETGVTQSPTHLIKTRGQQVTLRCSSQSGHNTVSWYQQALGQGPQFIFQYYREEENGRGNFPPRFSGLQFPNYSSELNVNALELDDSALYLCASSLDGGGFSTDTQYFGPGTRLTVL.